Below are 21 T cell receptor beta chains sequenced from a single sample in a study of blood T cell repertoires in COVID-19. Measured with immunoSEQ multiplex PCR; TCRdb has only the in-frame clones, and not every one. The table includes about 190,000 clones, about 88% detected once. The sequenced sample was peripheral blood. These receptors all stem from a man aged 30 to 39 with acute or convalescent COVID-19.

The chain recombines TRBV11-2 with TRBJ1-4, with D uncertain. CDR1 SGHAT and CDR2 FQNNGV come from the germline V gene. CDR3 length: 16 amino acids. V was clipped by 1 base and J by 8 bases, with 17 bases between them. In DNA, the CDR3 is TGTGCCAGCAGCTTAGGGACTTGGGAGCTGAGGGAAAAACTGTTTTTT. Its translation is CASSLGTWELREKLFF.

The chain uses TRBV5-1 and TRBJ1-2; D remains unclear. In germline, CDR1 is SGHRS, CDR2 YFSETQ. V dropped 1 base and J dropped 0 bases, with 7 bases sitting between them. This CDR3 has 14 amino acids. The CDR3 bases are TGCGCCAGCAGCTTGAGTGCGCCTAACTATGGCTACACCTTC. This gives the protein CASSLSAPNYGYTF.

The J gene is TRBJ1-4, the V gene TRBV30; 7 positions agree with TRBD1. The V gene end was trimmed by 3 bases and the J gene end by 4 bases; junction bases not matched to a gene: 8. Germline loops: CDR1 GTSNPN, CDR2 SVGIG (reference sequence). The CDR3 has 15 amino acids. The CDR3 coding sequence is TGTGCCTGGAGAGACCGACAGGGAGTTAATGAAAAACTGTTTTTT. This translates into CAWRDRQGVNEKLFF.

DNA of the CDR3: TGTGCCAGCAGTCAGAACCACTACACCTTC. Encoded protein: CASSQNHYTF. The rearrangement uses TRBV28 and TRBJ1-2; D not resolved. The CDR3 extends over 10 amino acids. The germline V and J ends were trimmed by 5 bases and 10 bases, with 8 bases remaining between them. Germline CDR1 reads MDHEN; CDR2 reads SYDVKM.

The CDR3 sequence: CAWSVQAGNEAFF. The CDR3 coding sequence is TGTGCCTGGAGTGTCCAGGCGGGGAACGAAGCTTTCTTT. The chain employs TRBV30 and TRBJ1-1; D gene ambiguous. The V end lost 0 bases, the J end lost 8 bases, and 13 bases lay between the germline ends. The CDR3 runs to 13 residues. Germline V gene lookup returns CDR1 GTSNPN and CDR2 SVGIG (reference sequence). Full variable domain (remainder filled in from reference TRBV30 and TRBJ1-1): SQTIHQWPATLVQPVGSPLSLECTVEGTSNPNLYWYRQAAGRGLQLLFYSVGIGQISSEVPQNLSASRPQDRQFILSSKKLLLSDSGFYLCAWSVQAGNEAFFGQGTRLTVV.

The chain recombines TRBV19 with TRBJ2-5; the match to TRBD2 covers 8 bases. Germline CDR1 LNHDA, CDR2 SQIVND (reference sequence). This CDR3 comprises 22 residues. V shed 4 bases and J 7 bases; nucleotides not matched to a gene: 32. Here the CDR3 reads CASSTRTLTPGASGFPSGTQYF. CDR3 DNA sequence: TGTGCCAGTAGTACCCGGACATTAACCCCTGGGGCTAGCGGGTTCCCATCAGGGACCCAGTACTTC. Filled out from reference TRBV19 and TRBJ2-5, the complete variable domain reads DGGITQSPKYLFRKEGQNVTLSCEQNLNHDAMYWYRQDPGQGLRLIYYSQIVNDFQKGDIAEGYSVSREKKESFPLTVTSAQKNPTAFYLCASSTRTLTPGASGFPSGTQYFGPGTRLLVL.

The chain employs TRBV27 and TRBJ1-1; maybe TRBD1 (5 bases). CDR3 length: 14 residues. Trimming removed 6 bases at V and 3 bases at J, with 14 bases between. CDR1 MNHEY and CDR2 SMNVEV come from the germline V gene (reference sequence). The CDR3: CASRRGTRHTEAFF. The CDR3 nucleotides are TGTGCCAGCAGACGCGGGACTCGGCACACTGAAGCTTTCTTT.

The rearrangement links TRBV3-1 (or the pseudogene TRBV3-2) to TRBJ1-4, with D hard to call. Trimming stripped 4 bases from V and 2 bases from J, with 14 bases between. Germline V CDR1 and CDR2: LGHDT, YNNKEL (reference sequence). The CDR3 contains 16 residues. The CDR3 bases are TGTGCCAGCAGCCCGGAGGGAACGTCTACTAATGAAAAACTGTTTTTT. It translates to CASSPEGTSTNEKLFF.

The J gene is TRBJ2-1, the V gene TRBV11-3; the match to TRBD2 covers 13 bases. The CDR3 extends over 15 amino acids. The V segment lost 5 bases and the J segment 10 bases; nucleotides outside the gene matches: 8. Germline-derived CDR1 and CDR2 are SGHNT and YENEEA. The CDR3 region is CASSPGLAGPGEQFF. CDR3 bases: TGTGCCAGCAGCCCGGGACTAGCGGGGCCCGGGGAGCAGTTCTTC.

This clone was seen a single time. This chain connects TRBV5-1 to TRBJ2-1, with 10 bases that match TRBD1. The V gene's germline CDR1 is SGHRS and CDR2 YFSETQ. The trim removed 4 bases at V and 9 bases at J, leaving 4 bases unmatched. The CDR3 has 13 amino acids. The CDR3 DNA is TGCGCCAGCAGCAGGGACAGGGGACCTGAGCAGTTCTTC. Its protein product is CASSRDRGPEQFF.

This chain uses TRBV19 with TRBJ2-1; the D gene is possibly TRBD1 (7 bases). Trimming stripped 7 bases from V and 15 bases from J, with 25 bases between. Looked up from germline, CDR1 is LNHDA and CDR2 is SQIVND (reference sequence). The CDR3 is 14 residues long. The CDR3 spells CASKTGQDYQGLFF. The CDR3 region has the DNA TGTGCCAGTAAGACAGGACAGGACTACCAGGGGCTGTTCTTC.

The chain uses TRBV10-2 and TRBJ2-6; possible D gene TRBD1, 6 bases. V lost 5 bases and J 0 bases, leaving 14 bases between the germline ends. The CDR3 covers 17 residues. Germline V lookup: CDR1 WSHSY, CDR2 SAAADI. The CDR3 nucleotides are TGCGCCAGCAGTACCTCCGAGGGGGTCTCTGGGGCCAACGTCCTGACTTTC. Its protein product is CASSTSEGVSGANVLTF.

The chain links TRBV10-1 to TRBJ1-2; 9 bases map to TRBD1. V dropped 5 bases and J dropped 5; count of bases not matched to a gene: 3. Germline values: CDR1 WNHNN, CDR2 SYGVQD (reference sequence). This CDR3 region has 13 residues. The CDR3 here is CASSPGQGYGYTF. The DNA of the CDR3 is TGCGCCAGCAGTCCGGGACAGGGATATGGCTACACCTTC.

The chain employs TRBV27 and TRBJ1-4; TRBD1 matches at 7 bases. V was pared by 6 bases and J by 6 bases, with 7 bases of the junction left unmatched. CDR1 is MNHEY, CDR2 SMNVEV, per germline (reference sequence). The CDR3 sequence is 14 residues long. As DNA, the CDR3 is TGTGCCAGCAGACCGGGACAGAGTGATGAAAAACTGTTTTTT. Residues: CASRPGQSDEKLFF. Using reference TRBV27 and TRBJ1-4 for the parts outside the CDR3, the full variable domain is EAQVTQNPRYLITVTGKKLTVTCSQNMNHEYMSWYRQDPGLGLRQIYYSMNVEVTDKGDVPEGYKVSRKEKRNFPLILESPSPNQTSLYFCASRPGQSDEKLFFGSGTQLSVL.

V and J are TRBV6-5 and TRBJ2-7; D call uncertain. Germline CDR1 reads MNHEY; CDR2 reads SVGAGI. Trimming shortened V by 5 bases and J by 6 bases, and 11 bases separated the two germline ends. The CDR3 runs to 12 residues. CDR3 DNA: TGTGCCAGCAGTCAGTCCTTTGGCGAGCAGTACTTC. Its protein product is CASSQSFGEQYF.

This clone was observed a handful of times. The chain employs TRBV9 and TRBJ1-2; a possible D gene is TRBD1 (6 bases). Trimming took 6 bases from V and 5 from J, leaving 14 bases between them. There are 13 residues in the CDR3. Germline V gives CDR1 SGDLS, CDR2 YYNGEE. In nucleotides, the CDR3 is TGTGCCAGCACCTCCGGGACATTATATGGCTACACCTTC. As protein: CASTSGTLYGYTF.

The rearrangement links TRBV18 to TRBJ1-2; TRBD1 aligns across 8 bases. The junction had 14 bases not matched to a gene; V was cut back by 3 bases and J by 5 bases. Germline values: CDR1 KGHSH, CDR2 LQKENI. This CDR3 has 17 residues. The CDR3 reads CASSPTPGTGLAYGYTF. For the CDR3, the DNA is TGTGCCAGCTCACCCACACCCGGGACAGGCTTAGCTTATGGCTACACCTTC.

J is TRBJ2-3 and V is TRBV5-4, with 11 positions matching TRBD2. Germline-derived CDR1 and CDR2 are SGHNT and YYREEE (reference sequence). The trim removed 4 bases at V and 2 bases at J, leaving 12 bases unmatched. The CDR3 sequence is 18 residues long. The CDR3 region has the DNA TGTGCCAGCAGCATAAGCGCCGGGACTAGCGGTAACACAGATACGCAGTATTTT. Amino acids: CASSISAGTSGNTDTQYF.

This clone was observed a handful of times. V is TRBV19 and J is TRBJ2-7; TRBD2 agrees at 8 bases. The CDR3 spans 16 residues. J lost 1 base, V lost 1 base, and 6 bases had no gene match. Germline CDR1 and CDR2: LNHDA and SQIVND (reference sequence). The CDR3 bases are TGTGCCAGTAGTATAGGTCCTAGCGGGTTTTCCTACGAGCAGTACTTC. It specifies CASSIGPSGFSYEQYF.

The chain recombines TRBV5-1 with TRBJ2-3, with 7 positions matching TRBD2. J gave up 5 bases and V 7 bases, and 4 bases lay outside the gene matches. The V gene's germline CDR1 is SGHRS and CDR2 YFSETQ. The CDR3 spans 12 residues. CDR3 sequence: CASRREVDTQYF. For the CDR3, the DNA is TGCGCCAGCCGCCGGGAGGTAGATACGCAGTATTTT.

This clone has just one count. This chain uses TRBV30 with TRBJ2-6, with a weak D call TRBD1 (5 bases). Trimming pared 4 bases from V and 0 bases from J, leaving 16 bases between. CDR3 length equals 17 residues. Germline CDR1 is GTSNPN and CDR2 is SVGIG (reference sequence). The CDR3, as DNA: TGTGCCTGGACTCATTGGCAGGGATTCTCTGGGGCCAACGTCCTGACTTTC. This codes for CAWTHWQGFSGANVLTF.